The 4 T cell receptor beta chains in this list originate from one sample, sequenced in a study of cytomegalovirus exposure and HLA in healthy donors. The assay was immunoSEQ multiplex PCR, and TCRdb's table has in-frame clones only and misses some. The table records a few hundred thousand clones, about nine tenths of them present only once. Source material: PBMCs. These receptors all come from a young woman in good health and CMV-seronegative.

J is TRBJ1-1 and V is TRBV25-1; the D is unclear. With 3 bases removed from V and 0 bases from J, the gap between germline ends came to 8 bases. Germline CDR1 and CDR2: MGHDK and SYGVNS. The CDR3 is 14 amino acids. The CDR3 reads CASSDPGMNTEAFF. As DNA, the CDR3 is TGTGCCAGCAGTGATCCGGGGATGAACACTGAAGCTTTCTTT.

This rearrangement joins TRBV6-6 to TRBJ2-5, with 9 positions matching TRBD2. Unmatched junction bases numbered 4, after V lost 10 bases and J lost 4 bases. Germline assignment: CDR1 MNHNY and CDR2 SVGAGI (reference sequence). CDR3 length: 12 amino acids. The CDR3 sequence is CATAGGPETQYF. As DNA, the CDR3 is TGTGCCACCGCGGGAGGGCCAGAGACCCAGTACTTC.

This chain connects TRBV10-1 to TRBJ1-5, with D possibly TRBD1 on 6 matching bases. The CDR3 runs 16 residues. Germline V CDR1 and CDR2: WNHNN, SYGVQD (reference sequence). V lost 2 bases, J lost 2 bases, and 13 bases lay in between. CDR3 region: CASSEGGRVGNQPQHF. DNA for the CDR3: TGCGCCAGCAGTGAGGGGGGCAGGGTGGGCAATCAGCCCCAGCATTTT.

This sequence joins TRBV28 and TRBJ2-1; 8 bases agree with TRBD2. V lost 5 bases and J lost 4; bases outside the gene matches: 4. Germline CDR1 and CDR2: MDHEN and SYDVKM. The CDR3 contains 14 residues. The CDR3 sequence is CASSETSAYNEQFF. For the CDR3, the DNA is TGTGCCAGCAGTGAGACTAGCGCGTACAATGAGCAGTTCTTC.